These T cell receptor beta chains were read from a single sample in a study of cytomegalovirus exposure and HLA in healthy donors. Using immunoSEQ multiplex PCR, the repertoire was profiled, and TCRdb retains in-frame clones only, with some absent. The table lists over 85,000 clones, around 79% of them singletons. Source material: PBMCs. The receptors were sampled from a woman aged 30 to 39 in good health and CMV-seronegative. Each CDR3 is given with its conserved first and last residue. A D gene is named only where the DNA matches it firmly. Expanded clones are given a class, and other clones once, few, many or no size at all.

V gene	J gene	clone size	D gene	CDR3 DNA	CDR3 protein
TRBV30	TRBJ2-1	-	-	TGTGCCTGGACACTAGCCCCCAATGAGCAGTTCTTC	CAWTLAPNEQFF
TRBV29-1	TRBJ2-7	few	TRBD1	TGCAGCGTTGTTCGCGGGACAGGGGGAAACGAGCAGTACTTC	CSVVRGTGGNEQYF
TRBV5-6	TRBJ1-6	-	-	TGTGCCAGCAGCGGCGGGGACCGAAACGACTCACCCCTCCACTTT	CASSGGDRNDSPLHF
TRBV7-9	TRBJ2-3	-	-	TGTGCCAGCAGCTCATACTTAGGGGGAAGCACAGATACGCAGTATTTT	CASSSYLGGSTDTQYF
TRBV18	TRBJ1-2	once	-	TGTGCCAGCACCCGCCGGACAGACGACTATGGCTACACCTTC	CASTRRTDDYGYTF
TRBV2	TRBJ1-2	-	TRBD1	TGTGCCAGACAGGGGCCTAACTATGGCTACACCTTC	CARQGPNYGYTF
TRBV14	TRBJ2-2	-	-	TGTGCCAGCAGCCAAGTTCGGGGGGCCACCGGGGAGCTGTTTTTT	CASSQVRGATGELFF
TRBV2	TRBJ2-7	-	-	TGTGCCAGCCGGGGGACAGAGAGCTCCTACGAGCAGTACTTC	CASRGTESSYEQYF
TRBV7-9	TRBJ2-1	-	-	TGTGCCAGCAGCCATAAAACAGGGTCCTCTTCGAATGAGCAGTTCTTC	CASSHKTGSSSNEQFF
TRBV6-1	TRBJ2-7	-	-	TGTGCCAGCATTACTCCCTACGAGCAGTACTTC	CASITPYEQYF
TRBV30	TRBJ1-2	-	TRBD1	TGTGCCTGGAGTGCCTTACCCTTAGACAGGGGTTATGGCTACACCTTC	CAWSALPLDRGYGYTF